Given below is one T cell receptor beta chain in context. The antigen remains undetermined. This entry is derived from a study of shared clonotypes between healthy human individuals. Across several immunoSEQ plates, the genomic DNA of each subset was split evenly. The method was immunoSEQ multiplex PCR; TCRdb's version includes in-frame clones alone and lacks a portion of them. The table records 2 million to 3 million clones, 80% to 95% of them present only once. V was pared by 6 bases and J by 2 bases, with 14 bases between. Germline V gene data show CDR1 as MNHEY and CDR2 as SMNVEV (reference sequence). This CDR3 spans 14 amino acids. Whole-study results and caveats: Rarefaction demonstrated incomplete sorted-subset sequencing despite large depth. What naive subsets generally showed was a larger estimated richness than memory subsets showed. Read depth was anticipated to influence clonotype sharing among donors.

The receptor was derived from a man between 18 and 35 years old in good health. Some clones in this sample may be carry-over from other donors' samples. V is TRBV27 and J is TRBJ2-7; a possible D gene is TRBD1 (6 bases). The sequenced material came from naive CD4+ T cells from PBMCs. The sample's subset: CD45RA+ positively selected. The CDR3 sequence: CASSLNRAPYEQYF. CDR3 coding DNA: TGTGCCAGCAGCCTAAACAGGGCCCCCTACGAGCAGTACTTC.